The 32 T cell receptor beta chains listed next were all sequenced from one sample in a study of shared clonotypes between healthy human individuals. Assay: immunoSEQ multiplex PCR; the TCRdb copy retains only in-frame clones and omits some. The repertoire holds around 2.5 million clones, with approximately 93% as singletons. The sequenced sample was naive CD4+ T cells from PBMCs. Subset specified: CD45RA+ positively selected. Source of these receptors: a man aged 18-30 years in good health. Some clones in this sample may be carry-over from other donors' samples.

About this clone itself: Other DNA sequences in the same sample also yield this CDR3. The V call is TRBV5-1, the J call TRBJ1-2; D is unresolved. The ends were cut back, 2 bases at V and 2 bases at J, with 4 bases in the middle. Germline V gene data show CDR1 as SGHRS and CDR2 as YFSETQ. The CDR3 has 12 residues. The CDR3 coding sequence is TGCGCCAGCAGCTTAGGGAACTATGGCTACACCTTC. This encodes CASSLGNYGYTF.

V is TRBV19 and J is TRBJ2-3; D remains unclear. V was trimmed by 6 bases and J by 4 bases, leaving 23 bases between them. The CDR3 loop spans 17 amino acids. Germline CDR1 LNHDA, CDR2 SQIVND (reference sequence). The CDR3 loop is CASSIRLRASGSDTQYF. The CDR3 DNA follows: TGTGCCAGTAGCATTAGGCTTCGGGCGTCCGGGTCAGATACGCAGTATTTT.

The chain links TRBV5-1 to TRBJ2-7; 9 nucleotides line up with TRBD1. The CDR3 covers 17 residues. Germline CDR1 SGHRS, CDR2 YFSETQ. V was clipped by 5 bases and J by 0 bases; unmatched bases: 12. The CDR3 region has the DNA TGCGCCAGCAGAGGACTGGCGAGGACAGGGGTCTCCTACGAGCAGTACTTC. It translates to CASRGLARTGVSYEQYF.

As to this clone: This sample includes further DNA sequences coding for the same CDR3. V is TRBV2 and J is TRBJ2-7, with D possibly matching TRBD2 (5 bases). V lost 7 bases to trimming and J lost 2 bases, with 6 bases between them. The CDR3 extends over 11 amino acids. CDR1 and CDR2 from the germline V gene are SNHLY and FYNNEI. CDR3 residues: CASTGAYEQYF. As DNA, the CDR3 is TGTGCCAGCACCGGGGCCTACGAGCAGTACTTC.

The gene calls are TRBV7-9 and TRBJ1-2; tentative D call: TRBD1 (5 bases). The CDR3 is made up of 16 amino acids. CDR1 and CDR2 from the germline V gene are SEHNR and FQNEAQ (reference sequence). V gave up 0 bases and J gave up 2 bases, with 13 bases separating them. The CDR3: CASSLAVGGENYGYTF. CDR3 in DNA: TGTGCCAGCAGCTTAGCTGTGGGGGGAGAAAACTATGGCTACACCTTC.

The V and J genes are TRBV5-4 and TRBJ1-2, with 7 positions matching TRBD1. The trim removed 4 bases at V and 0 bases at J, leaving 6 bases unmatched. This CDR3 region has 15 residues. Germline CDR1 and CDR2: SGHNT and YYREEE (reference sequence). CDR3 sequence: CASSHSGQANYGYTF. The CDR3 DNA sequence: TGTGCCAGCAGCCATAGTGGACAGGCTAACTATGGCTACACCTTC. Variable domain in full (rest from reference TRBV5-4 and TRBJ1-2): ETGVTQSPTHLIKTRGQQVTLRCSSQSGHNTVSWYQQALGQGPQFIFQYYREEENGRGNFPPRFSGLQFPNYSSELNVNALELDDSALYLCASSHSGQANYGYTFGSGTRLTVV.

A single count supports this clone. This sequence joins TRBV5-1 and TRBJ2-1; 11 positions match TRBD2. The trim removed 0 bases at V and 9 bases at J, leaving 5 bases unmatched. Germline V gives CDR1 SGHRS, CDR2 YFSETQ. This CDR3 contains 15 residues. DNA for the CDR3: TGCGCCAGCAGCTTGGCCCTAGCGGGAGGAACTGAGCAGTTCTTC. Amino acid sequence: CASSLALAGGTEQFF.

This sequence joins TRBV5-1 and TRBJ2-7; D unresolved. Germline CDR1 and CDR2: SGHRS and YFSETQ. The V gene lost 2 bases and the J gene lost 5 bases, with 11 bases spanning the gap. The CDR3 extends over 13 amino acids. The CDR3 loop is CASSFLGSNEQYF. Written as DNA, the CDR3 is TGCGCCAGCAGCTTCCTGGGATCCAACGAGCAGTACTTC.

The V gene is TRBV18, the J gene TRBJ2-7; D might be TRBD1 or TRBD2, each matching 5 bases. This CDR3 has 17 residues. Germline loops: CDR1 KGHSH, CDR2 LQKENI. The V end was cut by 3 bases, the J end by 6 bases, with 24 bases between. CDR3 amino acids: CASSPRIGTEVVGEQYF. For the CDR3, the DNA is TGTGCCAGCTCACCGAGAATAGGGACCGAAGTCGTTGGCGAGCAGTACTTC. The full variable domain, in which reference TRBV18 and TRBJ2-7 provide the parts outside the CDR3, is NAGVMQNPRHLVRRRGQEARLRCSPMKGHSHVYWYRQLPEEGLKFMVYLQKENIIDESGMPKERFSAEFPKEGPSILRIQQVVRGDSAAYFCASSPRIGTEVVGEQYFGPGTRLTVT.

V usage is TRBV14 and J usage is TRBJ2-1; possible D gene TRBD2, 5 bases. V shed 4 bases and J shed 7 bases, with 17 bases lying between them. This CDR3 has 15 amino acids. Germline-derived CDR1 and CDR2 are SGHDN and FVKESK. The DNA for the CDR3 is TGTGCCAGCAGCCTTTGGACCAAGCCGGGGAATGAGCAGTTCTTC. The encoded protein is CASSLWTKPGNEQFF.

This chain uses TRBV5-1 with TRBJ2-1; TRBD2 aligns across 8 bases. J lost 5 bases, V lost 4 bases, and 8 bases had no gene match. The CDR3 covers 15 residues. Germline loops: CDR1 SGHRS, CDR2 YFSETQ. The CDR3 spells CASSAGTRVHNEQFF. The CDR3 bases are TGCGCCAGCAGCGCCGGGACTAGGGTACACAATGAGCAGTTCTTC.

This clone has just one count. The chain couples TRBV6-1 to TRBJ2-1; D gene unclear. Trimming removed 5 bases at V and 5 bases at J, with 16 bases between. The CDR3 is 15 amino acids. CDR1 and CDR2 (germline): MNHNS, SASEGT. The CDR3 loop is CASSRRFWADNEQFF. CDR3 DNA sequence: TGTGCCAGCAGTCGGCGGTTTTGGGCGGACAATGAGCAGTTCTTC.

The chain couples TRBV7-3 to TRBJ1-1; D not certain. CDR3 length equals 14 residues. Germline CDR1 SGHTA, CDR2 FQGTGA. Trimming shortened V by 2 bases and J by 5 bases, and 12 bases separated the two germline ends. CDR3: CASSLSEGATEAFF. The CDR3, as DNA: TGTGCCAGCAGCTTATCCGAGGGTGCAACTGAAGCTTTCTTT.

This sequence joins TRBV5-1 and TRBJ2-7, with D possibly being TRBD1 (6 bases). The V end was cut by 0 bases, the J end by 3 bases, with 19 bases between. CDR3 length equals 17 residues. Germline CDR1 is SGHRS and CDR2 is YFSETQ. CDR3 loop: CASSLAMTGGGFYEQYF. In nucleotides, the CDR3 is TGCGCCAGCAGCTTGGCGATGACAGGTGGTGGATTCTACGAGCAGTACTTC.

This clone was found once. J is TRBJ2-5 and V is TRBV5-1; D assignment may be TRBD1 or TRBD2 (5 bases each). CDR3 size: 16 residues. CDR1 SGHRS and CDR2 YFSETQ come from the germline V gene. V gave up 4 bases and J gave up 5 bases, with 21 bases separating them. CDR3 sequence (DNA): TGCGCCAGCAGCCCCCTCTCCGGGGCTAGGCTGGAGACCCAGTACTTC. Protein: CASSPLSGARLETQYF. Complete variable domain (other parts from reference TRBV5-1 and TRBJ2-5): KAGVTQTPRYLIKTRGQQVTLSCSPISGHRSVSWYQQTPGQGLQFLFEYFSETQRNKGNFPGRFSGRQFSNSRSEMNVSTLELGDSALYLCASSPLSGARLETQYFGPGTRLLVL.

This chain uses TRBV19 with TRBJ2-1; no clear D. Trimming cost V 1 base and J 4 bases, with 20 bases left between them. Germline V gives CDR1 LNHDA, CDR2 SQIVND (reference sequence). The CDR3 runs to 18 residues. The CDR3 DNA follows: TGTGCCAGTAGTATAGTCGCGAAAGTGGCGAAGATTTACAATGAGCAGTTCTTC. Its protein product is CASSIVAKVAKIYNEQFF.

The chain couples TRBV19 to TRBJ1-5; 7 bases match TRBD1. CDR1 is LNHDA, CDR2 SQIVND, per germline (reference sequence). J lost 3 bases, V lost 3 bases, and 20 bases had no gene match. CDR3 size: 20 residues. CDR3 amino acids: CASSIDRDGRPSGHNQPQHF. The CDR3 DNA reads as TGTGCCAGTAGTATCGACAGGGACGGAAGGCCCTCTGGCCACAATCAGCCCCAGCATTTT.

The chain employs TRBV4-2 and TRBJ2-6, with D tentatively TRBD2 (6 bases). Germline CDR1 reads LGHNA; CDR2 reads YNFKEQ. Trimming stripped 0 bases from V and 2 bases from J, with 17 bases between. This CDR3 contains 19 residues. The CDR3 spells CASSQEWRDAAPGANVLTF. DNA for the CDR3: TGTGCCAGCAGCCAAGAATGGCGGGATGCGGCTCCTGGGGCCAACGTCCTGACTTTC.

This clone was found a few times. The V gene is TRBV7-4, the J gene TRBJ1-5, with TRBD1 matching 7 bases. With 0 bases clipped from V and 7 bases from J, the junction kept 9 bases outside the gene matches. Germline CDR1 reads SGHVT; CDR2 reads SQSDAQ. CDR3 size: 16 residues. CDR3 bases: TGTGCCAGCAGCTTAGCGGCGGCAGGGGGGGAGCAGCCCCAGCATTTT. It specifies CASSLAAAGGEQPQHF.

V gene TRBV7-8 combines with J gene TRBJ2-5; 11 bases fit TRBD1. V dropped 5 bases and J dropped 5; count of bases not matched to a gene: 13. CDR3 size: 17 residues. Germline CDR1 SGHVS, CDR2 FQNEAQ. CDR3 sequence: CASSPDRGLGGWETQYF. In DNA, the CDR3 is TGTGCCAGCAGCCCGGACAGGGGGCTCGGGGGATGGGAGACCCAGTACTTC. The whole variable domain, filled in from reference TRBV7-8 and TRBJ2-5, reads GAGVSQSPRYKVAKRGQDVALRCDPISGHVSLFWYQQALGQGPEFLTYFQNEAQLDKSGLPSDRFFAERPEGSVSTLKIQRTQQEDSAVYLCASSPDRGLGGWETQYFGPGTRLLVL.

A few counts support this clone. The same CDR3 can be traced to other DNA sequences in this sample. V gene TRBV28 combines with J gene TRBJ1-1, with D hard to call. Trimming shortened V by 3 bases and J by 4 bases, and 6 bases separated the two germline ends. Germline V lookup: CDR1 MDHEN, CDR2 SYDVKM. This CDR3 contains 12 residues. The CDR3 nucleotides are TGTGCCAGCAGTTTCCGCCCCACTGAAGCTTTCTTT. Protein: CASSFRPTEAFF.

The chain links TRBV5-4 to TRBJ2-3, with 10 positions matching TRBD2. Germline V gene sequence: CDR1 SGHNT, CDR2 YYREEE (reference sequence). This CDR3 region has 16 residues. V was clipped by 2 bases and J by 1 base; unmatched bases: 4. The DNA of the CDR3 is TGTGCCAGCAGCTTCACTAGCGGGACTGGCACAGATACGCAGTATTTT. Protein product: CASSFTSGTGTDTQYF. Drawing the rest from reference TRBV5-4 and TRBJ2-3, the complete variable domain is ETGVTQSPTHLIKTRGQQVTLRCSSQSGHNTVSWYQQALGQGPQFIFQYYREEENGRGNFPPRFSGLQFPNYSSELNVNALELDDSALYLCASSFTSGTGTDTQYFGPGTRLTVL.

V and J are TRBV9 and TRBJ2-2; no clear D. The CDR3 runs to 14 residues. Trimming took 4 bases from V and 8 from J, leaving 15 bases between them. Germline CDR1 reads SGDLS; CDR2 reads YYNGEE. CDR3 coding DNA: TGTGCCAGCAGCCCCCTTGGCTTCCCGGGGGAGCTGTTTTTT. Its translation: CASSPLGFPGELFF.

The chain uses TRBV4-3 and TRBJ1-6; 9 nucleotides match TRBD1. Germline assignment: CDR1 LGHNA and CDR2 YSLEER. The CDR3 contains 17 residues. J gave up 7 bases and V 1 base, and 8 bases lay outside the gene matches. CDR3 coding DNA: TGCGCCAGCAGCCAAGCGATCGGGACAGGGACGAATTCACCCCTCCACTTT. This encodes CASSQAIGTGTNSPLHF.

In its sample, this clone was seen a few times. V usage is TRBV2 and J usage is TRBJ1-4; D uncertain. V shed 1 base and J shed 5 bases, with 8 bases lying between them. The germline CDR1 and CDR2 sequences are SNHLY and FYNNEI. This CDR3 region has 14 residues. CDR3 sequence: CASSEEKWNEKLFF. Written as DNA, the CDR3 is TGTGCCAGCAGTGAAGAAAAGTGGAATGAAAAACTGTTTTTT.

Remarks on this clone: Germline is not matched at one junction end, which may reflect a read error. The genes are TRBV6-5 and TRBJ2-7; TRBD1 is a possible D gene (5 bases). The CDR3 is 15 residues long. CDR1 MNHEY and CDR2 SVGAGI come from the germline V gene. The CDR3 DNA follows: TGTGCCAGCAGTTATTCCCAGGGTGATCGCTACCAGCAGTACTTC. It yields the protein CASSYSQGDRYQQYF.

In nucleotides, the CDR3 is TGTGCCAGCAGCAGGACAGGCGGGGACTATGGCTACACCTTC. This encodes CASSRTGGDYGYTF. This chain connects TRBV6-1 to TRBJ1-2, with 7 bases that match TRBD1. With 6 bases clipped from V and 3 bases from J, the junction kept 7 bases outside the gene matches. Germline V CDR1 and CDR2: MNHNS, SASEGT. The CDR3 is 14 residues long.

The V gene is TRBV6-5, the J gene TRBJ1-1, with TRBD1 identical over 7 bases. Losses at the gene ends were 4 bases for V and 5 bases for J; bases not matched to a gene: 4. This CDR3 contains 13 residues. Germline V gene sequence: CDR1 MNHEY, CDR2 SVGAGI. The chain's CDR3 is CASSSTGWTEAFF. The CDR3 DNA sequence: TGTGCCAGCAGTTCGACAGGGTGGACTGAAGCTTTCTTT.

This chain links TRBV7-9 with TRBJ2-2; 9 bases fit TRBD2. This CDR3 region has 15 residues. Germline values: CDR1 SEHNR, CDR2 FQNEAQ (reference sequence). Losses at the gene ends were 5 bases for V and 1 base for J; bases not matched to a gene: 2. The CDR3 nucleotides read TGTGCCAGCAGCGAGACTAGCGGGAACACCGGGGAGCTGTTTTTT. The encoded protein is CASSETSGNTGELFF.

The J gene is TRBJ1-2, the V gene TRBV19, with no clear D. Trimming took 6 bases from V and 6 from J, leaving 8 bases between them. In germline, CDR1 is LNHDA, CDR2 SQIVND (reference sequence). The CDR3 spans 11 residues. CDR3 sequence (DNA): TGTGCCAGTAGGTCCCTCGATGGCTACACCTTC. This gives the protein CASRSLDGYTF.

In its sample, this clone was seen once. The CDR3 reads CASSSWGTINEKLFF. CDR3 nucleotide sequence: TGTGCCAGCAGCTCTTGGGGAACGATAAATGAAAAACTGTTTTTT. This rearrangement joins TRBV7-8 to TRBJ1-4; the D is unclear. The CDR3 covers 15 residues. Trimming left V 4 bases short and J 5 bases short, with 14 bases between. CDR1 and CDR2 from the germline V gene are SGHVS and FQNEAQ.

CDR3 sequence: CASRVVSGNIYEQYF. The CDR3 DNA follows: TGTGCCAGCAGGGTCGTTAGCGGGAATATATACGAGCAGTACTTC. V and J are TRBV28 and TRBJ2-7; TRBD2 agrees at 8 bases. The CDR3 is 15 residues long. The germline V gene encodes CDR1 MDHEN and CDR2 SYDVKM. J gave up 4 bases and V 6 bases, and 11 bases lay outside the gene matches.